Described below is a single TCR beta chain sequence and its context. The record originates from a study of blood T cell repertoires in COVID-19. About the research overall: T cells, B-cell-depleted T cells, or PBMCs provided the cDNA or gDNA that served as material.

The protocol was immunoSEQ multiplex PCR, while the TCRdb copy is restricted to in-frame clones and leaves out a portion. The table lists hundreds of thousands of clones, 88% of them singletons, with more than 6.5% in the top ten. CDR1 and CDR2 from the germline V gene are MNHEY and SVGAGI. V lost 7 bases to trimming and J lost 1 base, with 14 bases between them. The CDR3 is 15 residues long. This sequence was found in a woman aged 25-40 years who had recovered from COVID-19. Input material: peripheral blood. The chain links TRBV6-5 to TRBJ2-1; a weak D match, TRBD2 (5 bases). The CDR3 reads CASILLGASYNEQFF. The CDR3, as DNA: TGTGCCAGCATCCTACTAGGAGCTTCCTACAATGAGCAGTTCTTC.